Detailed here is one T cell receptor beta chain. This clone was seen more than once but under ten times. Its antigen is not yet known. The sample holds no much larger clone one base away, and base qualities are not on file. The data belong to a study of CD8+ T cells in alopecia areata listed by TCRdb under 2018. About the full investigation: Treated patients were enrolled in an open-label pilot trial of oral tofacitinib at 5 to 10 mg twice daily for moderate-to-severe alopecia areata. Patients stayed on tofacitinib for 6 to 18 months and then had 6 months of follow-up off drug so that delayed response and recurrence could be assessed. Disease severity in treated patients was measured with the SALT score, which quantifies the percentage of affected scalp surface area. In both human patients and the C3H/HeJ mouse model, the study applied high-throughput TCRbeta sequencing to look at T cell clonal expansion in alopecia areata. Scalp tissue and sorted CD4+ and CD8+ peripheral blood T cells from patchy and totalis/universalis alopecia areata patients and from healthy controls were covered by human TCRbeta sequencing. Tofacitinib-treated patients had biopsies at baseline and at 4 and 24 weeks of treatment, with a later scalp biopsy in several patients. Clonality in the scalp was compared among normal scalp (n=4), patchy alopecia areata scalp (n=8), and alopecia totalis/universalis scalp (n=8). RNA came from the PAXgene miRNA kit for fixed scalp, the miRNeasy kit for PBMCs, and the RNeasy kit for mouse skin. TCRbeta CDR3 regions were amplified by immunoSEQ multiplex PCR with 35 Vbeta forward and 13 Jbeta reverse primers.

Library construction relied on the immunoSEQ multiplex PCR assay. RNA was extracted from all samples and reverse transcribed into cDNA as template for TCR sequencing. SuperScript III was used for first-strand cDNA synthesis, primed with a 2:1 mix of oligo-dT and random hexamers. A synthetic immune receptor repertoire was used to measure amplification bias, and any remaining bias was corrected computationally. Processing in the source paper ran as follows. Raw reads were preprocessed to remove errors, and CDR3 was defined by IMGT conventions from the conserved cysteine to phenylalanine. To get clonality, Shannon entropy was normalized by log2 of the number of productive unique TCRs and the result was subtracted from 1. Whether scalp clones were CD4 or CD8 was inferred by matching scalp TCRbeta sequences against CD4 and CD8 repertoires sorted from blood. TCRdb took this table from immuneACCESS and kept in-frame rearrangements with V and J called. Such tables lack part of the clones; where checked against another copy, unresolved V genes explain under half of the gap, and the rest is unexplained. That table furnishes V, J and clone size, whereas the DNA furnished D and trimming. The sample contains under 350,000 clones, 55% to 75% of them found a single time. The ten largest clones capture less than 2% of the sample.

Deletion took 4 bases off V and 3 bases off J, with a span of 4 bases between the germline ends. Including cysteine and phenylalanine, the CDR3 has 12 amino acids. Only the CDR3 region is kept as DNA, spanning 36 bases read in frame from base 1. CDR1 and CDR2, looked up from the germline V gene, are SGHVS and FQNEAQ. The study at large found these results: Unlike mouse skin, which is dominated by gammadelta T cells, normal human skin has resident alphabeta T cells that are also sequenced, and this complicates analysis of the scalp TCR repertoire. During tofacitinib treatment, many expanded lesional clones remained in scalp and blood, and this persistence may partly explain relapse after treatment is stopped. Tofacitinib significantly decreased scalp clonality and the number of expanded CD8+ clones among the top 100 scalp clones. Because the treated cohort was small and included a single nonresponder, larger studies are needed to assess links between baseline CD8+ expansion and response. Lesional scalp, especially in alopecia totalis/universalis, showed higher clonality and more expanded CD8+ clones than normal scalp, suggesting antigenic drive. Shared TCR sequences between patients were less evident than in mice, which may be partly attributable to HLA diversity in the patient population.

Read against the paper, the sample's time point label means: 24 weeks on oral tofacitinib. The treatment or condition label, read with the paper, signifies: oral pan-JAK inhibitor, 5-10 mg twice daily. Lesional scalp punch biopsies and peripheral blood were obtained from alopecia areata patients. PBMCs were isolated by density centrifugation and stained for CD3, CD4 and CD8, after which CD4+ and CD8+ T cells were sorted on a FACSAria. The receptor was derived from a human donor with alopecia areata. The sequenced sample was CD4+ T cells sorted from blood, obtained at week 24, from a patient treated with tofacitinib. The V and J genes are TRBV7-8 and TRBJ2-1, with no confidently assigned D gene. In nucleotides, the sequence is TGTGCCAGCAGCTACCACTACAATGAGCAGTTCTTC. This sequence encodes CASSYHYNEQFF.